This entry features one T cell receptor beta chain sequence. This record belongs to a study of blood T cell repertoires in COVID-19. Per the original methods: Nucleated cell number was recorded as an estimate derived from reference gene primer amplification. Sequenced by immunoSEQ multiplex PCR; TCRdb stores in-frame clones only, minus some. D and trimming come from the DNA, and the V and J calls and clone size come from that table. The sample yields tens of thousands of clones, 89% seen once. The ends were cut back, 2 bases at V and 5 bases at J, with 12 bases in the middle. The CDR3 is made up of 14 amino acids. The germline V gene encodes CDR1 LNHDA and CDR2 SQIVND (reference sequence).

The V and J genes are TRBV19 and TRBJ2-5, with D perhaps matching TRBD1 (6 bases). The clonotype was recovered from a woman aged 50 to 60 with active COVID-19. Sequencing was performed on peripheral blood. The CDR3 coding sequence is TGTGCCAGTAGTATAAGCCCAGGGGCCGAGACCCAGTACTTC. It yields the protein CASSISPGAETQYF.